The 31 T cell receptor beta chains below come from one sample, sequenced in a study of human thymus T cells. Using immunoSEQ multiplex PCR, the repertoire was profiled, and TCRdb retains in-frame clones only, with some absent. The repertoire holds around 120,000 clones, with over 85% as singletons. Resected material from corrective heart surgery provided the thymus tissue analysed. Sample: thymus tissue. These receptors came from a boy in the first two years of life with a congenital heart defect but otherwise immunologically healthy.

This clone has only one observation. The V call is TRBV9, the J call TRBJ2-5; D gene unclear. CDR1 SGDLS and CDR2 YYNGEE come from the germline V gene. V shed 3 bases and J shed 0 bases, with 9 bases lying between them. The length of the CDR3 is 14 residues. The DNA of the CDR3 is TGTGCCAGCAGCGATGGACCAAACCAAGAGACCCAGTACTTC. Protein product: CASSDGPNQETQYF.

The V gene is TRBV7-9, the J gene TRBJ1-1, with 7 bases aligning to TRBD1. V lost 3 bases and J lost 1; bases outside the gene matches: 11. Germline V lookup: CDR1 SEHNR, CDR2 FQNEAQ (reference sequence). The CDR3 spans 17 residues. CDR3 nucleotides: TGTGCCAGCAGCTTCTGGGGAGGGGACAGTAGGAACACTGAAGCTTTCTTT. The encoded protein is CASSFWGGDSRNTEAFF.

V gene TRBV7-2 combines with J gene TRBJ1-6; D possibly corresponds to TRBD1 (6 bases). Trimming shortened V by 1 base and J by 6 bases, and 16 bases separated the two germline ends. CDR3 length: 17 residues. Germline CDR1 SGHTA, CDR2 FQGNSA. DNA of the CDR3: TGTGCCAGCAGCTTAGGGTCTCGGACAGACCCTAATTCACCCCTCCACTTT. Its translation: CASSLGSRTDPNSPLHF.

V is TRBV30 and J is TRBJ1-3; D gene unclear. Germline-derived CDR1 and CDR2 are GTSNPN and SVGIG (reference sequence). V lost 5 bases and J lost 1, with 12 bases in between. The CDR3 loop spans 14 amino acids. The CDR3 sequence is CAWRPQRSGNTIYF. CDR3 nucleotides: TGTGCCTGGCGGCCACAGAGATCTGGAAACACCATATATTTT.

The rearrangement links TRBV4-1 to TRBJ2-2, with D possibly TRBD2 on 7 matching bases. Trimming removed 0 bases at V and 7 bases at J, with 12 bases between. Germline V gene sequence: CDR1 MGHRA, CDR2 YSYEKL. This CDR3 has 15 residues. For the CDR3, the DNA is TGCGCCAGCAGCCAAGACCGGGGGGCCTACGGGGAGCTGTTTTTT. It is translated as CASSQDRGAYGELFF.

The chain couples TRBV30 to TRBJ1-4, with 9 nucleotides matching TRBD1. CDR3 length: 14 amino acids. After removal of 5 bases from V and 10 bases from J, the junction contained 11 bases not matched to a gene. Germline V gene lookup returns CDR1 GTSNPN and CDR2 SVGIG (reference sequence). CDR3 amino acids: CAWAGGGQGRKLFF. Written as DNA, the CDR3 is TGTGCCTGGGCTGGGGGCGGACAGGGGCGAAAACTGTTTTTT.

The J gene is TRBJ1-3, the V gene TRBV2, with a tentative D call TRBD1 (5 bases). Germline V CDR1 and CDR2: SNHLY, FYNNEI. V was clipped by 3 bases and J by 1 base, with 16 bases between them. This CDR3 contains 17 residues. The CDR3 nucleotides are TGTGCCAGCAGTGAGCCGGGGCCTTCCCCGTCTGGAAACACCATATATTTT. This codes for CASSEPGPSPSGNTIYF.

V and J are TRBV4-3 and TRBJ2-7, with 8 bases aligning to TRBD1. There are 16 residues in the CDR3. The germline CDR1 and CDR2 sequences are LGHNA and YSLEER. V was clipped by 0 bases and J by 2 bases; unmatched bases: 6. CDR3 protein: CASSQDCRTGPYEQYF. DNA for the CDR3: TGCGCCAGCAGCCAAGATTGTAGGACAGGGCCCTACGAGCAGTACTTC.

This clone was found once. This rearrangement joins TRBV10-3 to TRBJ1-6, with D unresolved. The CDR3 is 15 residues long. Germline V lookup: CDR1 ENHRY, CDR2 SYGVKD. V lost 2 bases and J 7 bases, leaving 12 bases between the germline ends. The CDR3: CAISEGEKSNSPLHF. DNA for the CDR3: TGTGCCATCAGTGAGGGGGAGAAGTCAAATTCACCCCTCCACTTT.

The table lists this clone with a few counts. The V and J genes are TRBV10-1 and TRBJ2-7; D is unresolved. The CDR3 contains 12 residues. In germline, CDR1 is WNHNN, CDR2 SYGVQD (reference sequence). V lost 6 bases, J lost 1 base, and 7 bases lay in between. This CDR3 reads CASRRPSYEQYF. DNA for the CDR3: TGCGCCAGCAGGCGACCGTCCTACGAGCAGTACTTC.

The CDR3 spells CASGGRSLGNTIYF. The CDR3 DNA is TGTGCCAGCGGAGGGCGGTCCCTGGGAAACACCATATATTTT. This sequence joins TRBV28 and TRBJ1-3, with D unclear. The CDR3 is 14 amino acids. Trimming cost V 8 bases and J 4 bases, with 15 bases left between them. CDR1 and CDR2 from the germline V gene are MDHEN and SYDVKM. The entire variable domain, with the rest obtained from reference TRBV28 and TRBJ1-3, is as follows: DVKVTQSSRYLVKRTGEKVFLECVQDMDHENMFWYRQDPGLGLRLIYFSYDVKMKEKGDIPEGYSVSREKKERFSLILESASTNQTSMYLCASGGRSLGNTIYFGEGSWLTVV.

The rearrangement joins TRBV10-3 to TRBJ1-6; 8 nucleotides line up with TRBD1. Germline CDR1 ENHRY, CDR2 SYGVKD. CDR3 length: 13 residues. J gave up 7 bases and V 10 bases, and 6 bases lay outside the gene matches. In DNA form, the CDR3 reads TGTGCCACCCTTGACAGGGGCAATTCACCCCTCCACTTT. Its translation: CATLDRGNSPLHF.

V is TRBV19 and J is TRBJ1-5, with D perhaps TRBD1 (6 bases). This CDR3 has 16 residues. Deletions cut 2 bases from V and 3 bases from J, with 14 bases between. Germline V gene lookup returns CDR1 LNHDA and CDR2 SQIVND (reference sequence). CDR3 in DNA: TGTGCCAGTAGTATAAGTAGGCAGGGGAACAATCAGCCCCAGCATTTT. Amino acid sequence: CASSISRQGNNQPQHF.

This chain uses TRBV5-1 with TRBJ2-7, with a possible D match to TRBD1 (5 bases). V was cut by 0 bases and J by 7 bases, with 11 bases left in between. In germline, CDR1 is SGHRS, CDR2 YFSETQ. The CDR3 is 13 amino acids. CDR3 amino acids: CASSLDSGKEQYF. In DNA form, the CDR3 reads TGCGCCAGCAGCTTGGATTCAGGGAAAGAGCAGTACTTC. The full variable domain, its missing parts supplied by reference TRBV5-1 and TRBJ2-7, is KAGVTQTPRYLIKTRGQQVTLSCSPISGHRSVSWYQQTPGQGLQFLFEYFSETQRNKGNFPGRFSGRQFSNSRSEMNVSTLELGDSALYLCASSLDSGKEQYFGPGTRLTVT.

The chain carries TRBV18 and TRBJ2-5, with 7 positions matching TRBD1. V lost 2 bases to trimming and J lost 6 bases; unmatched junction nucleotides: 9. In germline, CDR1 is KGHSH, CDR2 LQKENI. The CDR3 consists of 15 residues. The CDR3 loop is CASSPMRGPTKTQYF. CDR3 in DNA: TGTGCCAGCTCACCAATGAGGGGGCCGACGAAGACCCAGTACTTC.

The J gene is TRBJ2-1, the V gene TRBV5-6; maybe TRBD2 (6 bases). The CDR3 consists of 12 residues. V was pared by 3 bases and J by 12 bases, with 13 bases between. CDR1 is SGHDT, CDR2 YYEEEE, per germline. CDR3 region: CASSSQGGGQFF. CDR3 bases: TGTGCCAGCAGCTCTCAGGGAGGCGGGCAGTTCTTC.

The CDR3 nucleotides read TGCGCCAGCAGCCAAGAGGCCTTAGCGGAGGGTGGCTACACCTTC. Residues: CASSQEALAEGGYTF. The rearrangement uses TRBV4-3 and TRBJ1-2; D is ambiguous. The V end was cut by 0 bases, the J end by 7 bases, with 15 bases between. Germline values: CDR1 LGHNA, CDR2 YSLEER. The CDR3 runs 15 residues.

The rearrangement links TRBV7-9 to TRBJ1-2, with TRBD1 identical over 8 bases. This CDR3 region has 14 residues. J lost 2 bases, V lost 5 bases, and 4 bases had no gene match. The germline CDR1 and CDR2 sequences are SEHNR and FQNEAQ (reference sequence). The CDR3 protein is CASSPTGVNYGYTF. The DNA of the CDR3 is TGTGCCAGCAGCCCGACAGGGGTGAACTATGGCTACACCTTC.

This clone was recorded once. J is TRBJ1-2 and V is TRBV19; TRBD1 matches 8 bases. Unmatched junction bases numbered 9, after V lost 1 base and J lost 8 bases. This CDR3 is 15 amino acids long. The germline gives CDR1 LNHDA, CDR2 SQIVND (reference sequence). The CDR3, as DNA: TGTGCCAGTAGTATAGGCGGGGCACAGGGGGAAGGCTACACCTTC. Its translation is CASSIGGAQGEGYTF. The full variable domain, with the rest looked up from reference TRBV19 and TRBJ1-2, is DGGITQSPKYLFRKEGQNVTLSCEQNLNHDAMYWYRQDPGQGLRLIYYSQIVNDFQKGDIAEGYSVSREKKESFPLTVTSAQKNPTAFYLCASSIGGAQGEGYTFGSGTRLTVV.

The CDR3 loop is CASSLVGKAPYEQYF. The CDR3 DNA reads as TGTGCCAGCAGCTTGGTGGGGAAGGCCCCCTACGAGCAGTACTTC. The rearrangement links TRBV7-9 to TRBJ2-7, with D unclear. V lost 3 bases, J lost 2 bases, and 14 bases lay in between. CDR3 size: 15 residues. In germline, CDR1 is SEHNR, CDR2 FQNEAQ (reference sequence).

The CDR3 nucleotides are TGTGCCAGCAGTCCCAGGGTTCACAATGAGCAGTTCTTC. Translated, it gives CASSPRVHNEQFF. This chain uses TRBV28 with TRBJ2-1; tentative D call: TRBD1 (5 bases). The CDR3 totals 13 residues. V lost 5 bases and J 5 bases, leaving 10 bases between the germline ends. Germline V gives CDR1 MDHEN, CDR2 SYDVKM. Using reference TRBV28 and TRBJ2-1 for the parts outside the CDR3, the full variable domain is DVKVTQSSRYLVKRTGEKVFLECVQDMDHENMFWYRQDPGLGLRLIYFSYDVKMKEKGDIPEGYSVSREKKERFSLILESASTNQTSMYLCASSPRVHNEQFFGPGTRLTVL.

The CDR3 loop reads CASSPRRLAGLSYNEQFF. The CDR3 DNA reads TGTGCCAGCAGCCCGAGGAGACTAGCGGGTCTTTCCTACAATGAGCAGTTCTTC. J is TRBJ2-1 and V is TRBV9, with 10 bases identical to TRBD2. V lost 4 bases to trimming and J lost 1 base; unmatched junction nucleotides: 11. Germline CDR1 and CDR2: SGDLS and YYNGEE. The CDR3 totals 18 residues. Combining the CDR3 with reference TRBV9 and TRBJ2-1 gives the whole variable domain DSGVTQTPKHLITATGQRVTLRCSPRSGDLSVYWYQQSLDQGLQFLIQYYNGEERAKGNILERFSAQQFPDLHSELNLSSLELGDSALYFCASSPRRLAGLSYNEQFFGPGTRLTVL.

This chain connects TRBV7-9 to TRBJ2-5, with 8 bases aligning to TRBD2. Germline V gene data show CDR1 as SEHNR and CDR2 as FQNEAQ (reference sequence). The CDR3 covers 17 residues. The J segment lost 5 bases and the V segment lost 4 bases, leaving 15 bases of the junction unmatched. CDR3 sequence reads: CASSSSAWTSLAETQYF. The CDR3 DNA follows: TGTGCCAGCAGCTCGTCGGCCTGGACTAGCCTGGCGGAGACCCAGTACTTC.

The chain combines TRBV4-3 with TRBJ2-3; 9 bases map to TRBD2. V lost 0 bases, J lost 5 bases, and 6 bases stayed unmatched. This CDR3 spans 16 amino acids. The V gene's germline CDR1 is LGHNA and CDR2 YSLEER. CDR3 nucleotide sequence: TGCGCCAGCAGCCAAGATTCGGTAGCGGGGGTAGATACGCAGTATTTT. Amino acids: CASSQDSVAGVDTQYF.

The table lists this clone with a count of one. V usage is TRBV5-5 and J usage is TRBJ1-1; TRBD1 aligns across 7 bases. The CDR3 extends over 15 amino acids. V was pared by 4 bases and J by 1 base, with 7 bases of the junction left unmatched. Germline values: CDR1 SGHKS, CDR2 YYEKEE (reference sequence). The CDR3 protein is CASSTYRGGNTEAFF. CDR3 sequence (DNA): TGTGCCAGCAGCACCTACAGGGGCGGGAACACTGAAGCTTTCTTT. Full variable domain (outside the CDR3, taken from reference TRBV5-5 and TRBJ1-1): DAGVTQSPTHLIKTRGQQVTLRCSPISGHKSVSWYQQVLGQGPQFIFQYYEKEERGRGNFPDRFSARQFPNYSSELNVNALLLGDSALYLCASSTYRGGNTEAFFGQGTRLTVV.

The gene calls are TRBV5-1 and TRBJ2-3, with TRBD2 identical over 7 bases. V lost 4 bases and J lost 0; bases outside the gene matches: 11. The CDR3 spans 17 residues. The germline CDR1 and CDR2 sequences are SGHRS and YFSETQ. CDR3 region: CASSLEVAGSSTDTQYF. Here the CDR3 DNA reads TGCGCCAGCAGCCTGGAGGTAGCGGGTTCTAGCACAGATACGCAGTATTTT. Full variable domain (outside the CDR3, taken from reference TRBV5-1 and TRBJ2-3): KAGVTQTPRYLIKTRGQQVTLSCSPISGHRSVSWYQQTPGQGLQFLFEYFSETQRNKGNFPGRFSGRQFSNSRSEMNVSTLELGDSALYLCASSLEVAGSSTDTQYFGPGTRLTVL.

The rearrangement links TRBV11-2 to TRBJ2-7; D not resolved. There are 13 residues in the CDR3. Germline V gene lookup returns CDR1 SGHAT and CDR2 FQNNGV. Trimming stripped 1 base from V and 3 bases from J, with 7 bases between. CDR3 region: CASSLGPIYEQYF. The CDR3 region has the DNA TGTGCCAGCAGCTTAGGACCTATCTACGAGCAGTACTTC.

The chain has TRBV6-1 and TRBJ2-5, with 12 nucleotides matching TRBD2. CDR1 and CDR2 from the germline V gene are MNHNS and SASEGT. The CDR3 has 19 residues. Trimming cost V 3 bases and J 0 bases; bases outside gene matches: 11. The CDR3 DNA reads TGTGCCAGCAGTGATAGTTCTAGCGGGGGGGTCTGGGACCAAGAGACCCAGTACTTC. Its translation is CASSDSSSGGVWDQETQYF.

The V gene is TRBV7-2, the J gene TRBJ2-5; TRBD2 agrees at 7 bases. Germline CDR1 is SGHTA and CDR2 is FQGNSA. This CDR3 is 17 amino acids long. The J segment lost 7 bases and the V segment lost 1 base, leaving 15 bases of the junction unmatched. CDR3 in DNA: TGTGCCAGCAGCTTAGTGGGCGGGGGTAGCCTTCGAAGGACCCAGTACTTC. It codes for CASSLVGGGSLRRTQYF.

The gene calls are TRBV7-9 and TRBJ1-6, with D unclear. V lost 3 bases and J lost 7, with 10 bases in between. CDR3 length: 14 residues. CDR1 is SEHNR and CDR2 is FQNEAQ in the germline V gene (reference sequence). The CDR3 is CASSFSQLNSPLHF. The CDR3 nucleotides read TGTGCCAGCAGCTTTTCCCAACTCAATTCACCCCTCCACTTT.

The DNA of the CDR3 is TGCGCCAGCAGCTCCTATCGGGGAGGAGATACGCAGTATTTT. It yields the protein CASSSYRGGDTQYF. The rearrangement joins TRBV5-1 to TRBJ2-3; perhaps TRBD2 as D (6 bases). CDR1 and CDR2 from the germline V gene are SGHRS and YFSETQ. V shed 3 bases and J shed 5 bases, with 13 bases lying between them. This CDR3 is 14 amino acids long.